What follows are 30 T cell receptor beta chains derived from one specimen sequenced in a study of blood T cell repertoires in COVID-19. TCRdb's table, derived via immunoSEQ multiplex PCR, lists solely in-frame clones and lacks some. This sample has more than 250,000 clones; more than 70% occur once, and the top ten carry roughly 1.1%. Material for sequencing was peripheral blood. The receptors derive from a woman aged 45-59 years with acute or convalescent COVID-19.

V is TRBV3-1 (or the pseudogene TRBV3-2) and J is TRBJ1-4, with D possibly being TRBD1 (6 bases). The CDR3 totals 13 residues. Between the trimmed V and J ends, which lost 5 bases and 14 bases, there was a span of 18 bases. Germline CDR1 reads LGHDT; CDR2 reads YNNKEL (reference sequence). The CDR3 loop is CASSSQNRDGLFF. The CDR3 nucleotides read TGTGCCAGCAGCTCCCAGAACAGGGACGGGCTGTTTTTT.

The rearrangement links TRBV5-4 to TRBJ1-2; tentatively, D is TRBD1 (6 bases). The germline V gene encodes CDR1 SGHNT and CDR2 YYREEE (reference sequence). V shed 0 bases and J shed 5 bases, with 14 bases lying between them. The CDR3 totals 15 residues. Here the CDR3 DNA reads TGTGCCAGCAGCTTGGGCGCAGGGGCGATATATGGCTACACCTTC. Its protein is CASSLGAGAIYGYTF.

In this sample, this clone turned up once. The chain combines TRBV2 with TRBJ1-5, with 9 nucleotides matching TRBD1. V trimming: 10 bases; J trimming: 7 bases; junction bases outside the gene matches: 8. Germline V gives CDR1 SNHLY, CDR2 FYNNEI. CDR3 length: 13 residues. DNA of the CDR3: TGTGCCACCCGACAGGGGGAATGGCAGCCCCAGCATTTT. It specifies CATRQGEWQPQHF.

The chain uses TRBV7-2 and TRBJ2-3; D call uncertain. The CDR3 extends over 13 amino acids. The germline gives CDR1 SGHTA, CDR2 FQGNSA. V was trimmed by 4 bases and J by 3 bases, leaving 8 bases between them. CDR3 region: CASSSGGTDTQYF. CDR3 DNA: TGTGCCAGCAGCTCAGGTGGGACAGATACGCAGTATTTT.

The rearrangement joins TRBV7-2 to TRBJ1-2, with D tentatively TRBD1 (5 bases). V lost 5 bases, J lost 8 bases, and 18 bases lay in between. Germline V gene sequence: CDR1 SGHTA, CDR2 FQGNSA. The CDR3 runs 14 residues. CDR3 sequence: CASSPDTGDRGYTF. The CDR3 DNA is TGTGCCAGCAGCCCGGACACGGGAGATCGAGGCTACACCTTC.

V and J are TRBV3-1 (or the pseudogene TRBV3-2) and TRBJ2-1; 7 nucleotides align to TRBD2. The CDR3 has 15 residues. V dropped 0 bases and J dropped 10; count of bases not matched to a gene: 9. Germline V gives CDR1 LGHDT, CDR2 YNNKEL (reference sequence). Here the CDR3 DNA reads TGTGCCAGCAGCCAAGATAGTTTAGGGCGGGGGGAGCAGTTCTTC. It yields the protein CASSQDSLGRGEQFF.

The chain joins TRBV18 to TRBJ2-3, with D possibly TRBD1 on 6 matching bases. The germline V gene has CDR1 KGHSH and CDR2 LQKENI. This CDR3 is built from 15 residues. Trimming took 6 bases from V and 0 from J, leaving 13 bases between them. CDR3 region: CASSTGTRSTDTQYF. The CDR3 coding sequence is TGTGCCAGCTCTACAGGGACGCGGAGCACAGATACGCAGTATTTT. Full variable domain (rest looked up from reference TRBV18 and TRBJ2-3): NAGVMQNPRHLVRRRGQEARLRCSPMKGHSHVYWYRQLPEEGLKFMVYLQKENIIDESGMPKERFSAEFPKEGPSILRIQQVVRGDSAAYFCASSTGTRSTDTQYFGPGTRLTVL.

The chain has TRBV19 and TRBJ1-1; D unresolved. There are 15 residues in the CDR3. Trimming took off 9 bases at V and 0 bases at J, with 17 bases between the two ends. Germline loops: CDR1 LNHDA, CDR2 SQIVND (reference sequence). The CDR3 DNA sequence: TGTGCCAGCGGTGACATGATCAACATGAACACTGAAGCTTTCTTT. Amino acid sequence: CASGDMINMNTEAFF.

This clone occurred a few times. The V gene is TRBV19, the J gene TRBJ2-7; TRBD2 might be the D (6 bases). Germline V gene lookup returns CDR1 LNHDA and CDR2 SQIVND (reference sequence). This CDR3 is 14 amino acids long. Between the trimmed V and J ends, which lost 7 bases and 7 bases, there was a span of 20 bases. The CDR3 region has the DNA TGTGCCAGTACTTCTTCTTCCGCGGGGCAAGAGCAGTACTTC. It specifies CASTSSSAGQEQYF. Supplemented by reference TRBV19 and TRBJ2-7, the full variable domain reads DGGITQSPKYLFRKEGQNVTLSCEQNLNHDAMYWYRQDPGQGLRLIYYSQIVNDFQKGDIAEGYSVSREKKESFPLTVTSAQKNPTAFYLCASTSSSAGQEQYFGPGTRLTVT.

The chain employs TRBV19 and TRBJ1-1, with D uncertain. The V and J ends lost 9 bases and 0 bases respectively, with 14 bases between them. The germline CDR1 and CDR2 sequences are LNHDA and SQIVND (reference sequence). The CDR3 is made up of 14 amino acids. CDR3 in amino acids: CASSRGRVNTEAFF. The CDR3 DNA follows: TGTGCCAGCTCTCGAGGGCGAGTGAACACTGAAGCTTTCTTT.

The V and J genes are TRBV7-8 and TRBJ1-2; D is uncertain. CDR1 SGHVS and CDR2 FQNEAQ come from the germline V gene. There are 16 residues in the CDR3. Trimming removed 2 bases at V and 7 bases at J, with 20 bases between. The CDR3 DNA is TGTGCCAGCAGCTTATTAGTGAGCCAGGCTTATGGTGGCTACACCTTC. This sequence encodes CASSLLVSQAYGGYTF.

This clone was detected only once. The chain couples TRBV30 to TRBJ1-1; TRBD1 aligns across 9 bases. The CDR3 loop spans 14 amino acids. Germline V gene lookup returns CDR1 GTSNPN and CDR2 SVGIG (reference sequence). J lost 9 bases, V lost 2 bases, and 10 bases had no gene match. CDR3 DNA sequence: TGTGCCTGGAGTTCGCGGACAGGGGATAGGAAAGCTTTCTTT. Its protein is CAWSSRTGDRKAFF.

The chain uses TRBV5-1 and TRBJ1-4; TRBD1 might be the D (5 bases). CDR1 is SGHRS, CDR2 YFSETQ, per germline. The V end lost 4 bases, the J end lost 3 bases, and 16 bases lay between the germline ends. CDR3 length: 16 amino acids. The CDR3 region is CASSTDGAQSNEKLFF. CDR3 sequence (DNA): TGCGCCAGCAGCACCGATGGGGCACAATCTAATGAAAAACTGTTTTTT.

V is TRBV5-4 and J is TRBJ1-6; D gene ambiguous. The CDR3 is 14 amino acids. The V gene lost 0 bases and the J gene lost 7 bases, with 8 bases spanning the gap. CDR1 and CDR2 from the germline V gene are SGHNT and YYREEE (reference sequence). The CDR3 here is CASSLEGGNSPLHF. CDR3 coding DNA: TGTGCCAGCAGCTTGGAGGGCGGGAATTCACCCCTCCACTTT.

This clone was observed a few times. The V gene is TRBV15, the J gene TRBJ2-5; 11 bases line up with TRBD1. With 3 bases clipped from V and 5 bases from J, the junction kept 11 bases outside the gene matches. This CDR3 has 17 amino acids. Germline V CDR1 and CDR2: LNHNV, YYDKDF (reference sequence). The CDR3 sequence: CATSSLGIRTGGETQYF. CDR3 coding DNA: TGTGCCACCAGCAGCCTCGGAATTCGGACAGGGGGCGAGACCCAGTACTTC. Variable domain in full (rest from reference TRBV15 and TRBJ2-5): DAMVIQNPRYQVTQFGKPVTLSCSQTLNHNVMYWYQQKSSQAPKLLFHYYDKDFNNEADTPDNFQSRRPNTSFCFLDIRSPGLGDTAMYLCATSSLGIRTGGETQYFGPGTRLLVL.

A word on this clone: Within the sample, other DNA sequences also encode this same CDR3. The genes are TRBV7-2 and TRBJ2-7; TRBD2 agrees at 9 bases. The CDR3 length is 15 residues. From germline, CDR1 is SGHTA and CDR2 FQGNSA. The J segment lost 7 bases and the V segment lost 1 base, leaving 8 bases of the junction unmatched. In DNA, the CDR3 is TGTGCCAGCAGCTTAGGTGGTAGCGGGAGCAGTGAGCAGTACTTC. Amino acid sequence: CASSLGGSGSSEQYF.

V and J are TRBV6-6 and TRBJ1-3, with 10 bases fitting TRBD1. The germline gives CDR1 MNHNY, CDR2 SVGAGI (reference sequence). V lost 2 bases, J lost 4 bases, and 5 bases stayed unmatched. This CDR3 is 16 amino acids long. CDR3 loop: CASSYRTGGLGNTIYF. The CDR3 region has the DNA TGTGCCAGCAGTTACCGGACAGGGGGACTGGGAAACACCATATATTTT.

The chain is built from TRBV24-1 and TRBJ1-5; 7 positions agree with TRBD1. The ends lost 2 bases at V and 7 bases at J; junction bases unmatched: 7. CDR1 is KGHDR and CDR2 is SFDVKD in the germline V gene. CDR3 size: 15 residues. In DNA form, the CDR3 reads TGTGCCACCAGTGATTCAAGACAGGGTGGGCAGCCCCAGCATTTT. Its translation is CATSDSRQGGQPQHF.

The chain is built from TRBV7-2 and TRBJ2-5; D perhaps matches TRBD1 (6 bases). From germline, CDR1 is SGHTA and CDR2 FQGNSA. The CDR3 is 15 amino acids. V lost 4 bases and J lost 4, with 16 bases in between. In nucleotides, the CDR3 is TGTGCCAGCAGCTCCTCTAGGGGGACGGGAGAGACCCAGTACTTC. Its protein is CASSSSRGTGETQYF.

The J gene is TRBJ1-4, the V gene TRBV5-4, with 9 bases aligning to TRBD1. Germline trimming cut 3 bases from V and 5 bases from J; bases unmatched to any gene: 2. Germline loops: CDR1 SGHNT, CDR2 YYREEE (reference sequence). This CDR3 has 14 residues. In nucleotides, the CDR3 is TGTGCCAGCAGCTGGGACAGGGAAAATGAAAAACTGTTTTTT. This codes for CASSWDRENEKLFF.

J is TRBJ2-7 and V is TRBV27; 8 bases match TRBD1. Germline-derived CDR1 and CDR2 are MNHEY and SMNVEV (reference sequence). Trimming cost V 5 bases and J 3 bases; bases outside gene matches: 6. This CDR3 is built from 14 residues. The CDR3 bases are TGTGCCAGCAGTCCTCGACAGGGGTACTACGAGCAGTACTTC. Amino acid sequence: CASSPRQGYYEQYF.

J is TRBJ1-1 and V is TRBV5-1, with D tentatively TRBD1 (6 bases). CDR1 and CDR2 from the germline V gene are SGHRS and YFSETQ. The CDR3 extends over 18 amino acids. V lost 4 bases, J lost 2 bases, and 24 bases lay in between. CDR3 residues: CASSMPRPRQGSNTEAFF. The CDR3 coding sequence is TGCGCCAGCAGCATGCCGCGACCACGCCAGGGGAGCAACACTGAAGCTTTCTTT.

The CDR3 region is CASSSSDTAGPSTDTQYF. The DNA of the CDR3 is TGTGCCAGCAGCTCTTCAGATACGGCGGGACCCAGCACAGATACGCAGTATTTT. The chain links TRBV7-8 to TRBJ2-3; tentative D call: TRBD2 (6 bases). The length of the CDR3 is 18 residues. Per the germline V gene, CDR1 is SGHVS and CDR2 is FQNEAQ. V dropped 4 bases and J dropped 0 bases, with 20 bases sitting between them.

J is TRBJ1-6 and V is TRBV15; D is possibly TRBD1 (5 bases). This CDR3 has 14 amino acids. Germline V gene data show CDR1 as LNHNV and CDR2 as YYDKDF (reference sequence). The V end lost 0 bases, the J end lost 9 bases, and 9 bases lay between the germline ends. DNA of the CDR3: TGTGCCACCAGCAGAGATCTGGGGGGTTCACCCCTCCACTTT. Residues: CATSRDLGGSPLHF.

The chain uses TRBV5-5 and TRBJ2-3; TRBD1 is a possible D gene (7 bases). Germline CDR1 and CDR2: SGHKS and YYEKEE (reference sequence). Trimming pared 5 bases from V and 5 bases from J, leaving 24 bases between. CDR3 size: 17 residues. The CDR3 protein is CASSRSAGGLGRDTQYF. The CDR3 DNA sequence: TGTGCCAGCAGTCGGTCGGCAGGGGGGTTGGGCAGAGATACGCAGTATTTT.

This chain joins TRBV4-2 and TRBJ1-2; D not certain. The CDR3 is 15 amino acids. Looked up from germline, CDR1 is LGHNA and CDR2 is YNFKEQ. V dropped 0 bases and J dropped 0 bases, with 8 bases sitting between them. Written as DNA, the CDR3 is TGTGCCAGCAGCCAAGATCTAACAGCTAACTATGGCTACACCTTC. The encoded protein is CASSQDLTANYGYTF.

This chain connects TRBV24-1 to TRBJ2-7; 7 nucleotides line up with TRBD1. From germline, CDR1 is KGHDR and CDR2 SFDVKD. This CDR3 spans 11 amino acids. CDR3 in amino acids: CATSDKRGPHV. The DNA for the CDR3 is TGTGCCACCAGTGATAAAAGGGGGCCCCACGTC.

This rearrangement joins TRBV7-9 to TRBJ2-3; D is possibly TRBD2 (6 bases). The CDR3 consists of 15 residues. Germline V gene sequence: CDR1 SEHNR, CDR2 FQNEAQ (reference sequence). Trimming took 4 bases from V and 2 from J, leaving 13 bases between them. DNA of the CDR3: TGTGCCAGCAGCTCCCGGGACTTCAACACAGATACGCAGTATTTT. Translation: CASSSRDFNTDTQYF.

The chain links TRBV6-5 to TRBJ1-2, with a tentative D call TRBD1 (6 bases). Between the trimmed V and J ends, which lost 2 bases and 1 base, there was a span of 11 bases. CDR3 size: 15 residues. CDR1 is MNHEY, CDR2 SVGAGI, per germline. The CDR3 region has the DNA TGTGCCAGCAGTTACGGGACACCCCTTAACTATGGCTACACCTTC. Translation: CASSYGTPLNYGYTF.

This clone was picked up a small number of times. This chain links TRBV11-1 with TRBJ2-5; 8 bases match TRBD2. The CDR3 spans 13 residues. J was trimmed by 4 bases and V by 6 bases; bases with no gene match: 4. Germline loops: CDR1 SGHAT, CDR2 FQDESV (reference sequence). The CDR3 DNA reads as TGTGCCAGCAGTAAGCGGGAGCGAGAGACCCAGTACTTC. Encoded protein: CASSKRERETQYF.